This TCR beta chain comes out of a study of T cell repertoires in cytomegalovirus infection. Across the study: A matching HLA type, together with CMV infection, was signaled by public TCR beta signatures. Study findings and constraints: CMV carriers having the relevant HLA were flagged by cumulative public TCR beta family frequency. There were HLA-C-restricted CMV-specific TCR beta clonotypes dominating the ex vivo response.

In TCRdb, the reads were re-called with MiXCR into one record per CDR3 protein. The sample records about 740,000 distinct CDR3 sequences, approximately 40% being singletons. V lost 5 bases, J lost 2 bases, and 22 bases lay in between. This CDR3 comprises 18 residues. Germline V lookup: CDR1 MDHEN, CDR2 SYDVKM. Only a few counts were recorded for this clonotype. What it binds is unknown. The sample taken for sequencing was PBMCs. This sequence originates from a human donor in good health (CMV status not recorded). Some clones in this sample may be carry-over from other donors' samples. The chain has TRBV28 and TRBJ1-3; D is possibly TRBD1 (6 bases). The CDR3 sequence: CASSHLRGGADPGNTIYF. The CDR3 coding sequence is TGTGCCAGCAGTCACCTTCGGGGGGGGGCCGACCCTGGAAACACCATATATTTT.